The 25 T cell receptor beta chains below all came from one sample that was sequenced in a study of PD-L1 blockade in urothelial cancer. Repertoires were generated with immunoSEQ multiplex PCR, while TCRdb's copy carries only in-frame clones and drops some. The sample consists of approximately 110,000 clones, approximately 85% of them appearing once. The specimen was PBMCs, collected around atezolizumab (anti-PD-L1) treatment. Receptor source: a man aged 50 to 60 with urothelial cancer.

The genes are TRBV6-6 and TRBJ1-5, with D possibly TRBD1 on 5 matching bases. Germline values: CDR1 MNHNY, CDR2 SVGAGI (reference sequence). The CDR3 runs to 14 residues. V lost 3 bases to trimming and J lost 5 bases, with 11 bases between them. The CDR3: CASSYGAGDQPQHF. The CDR3 coding sequence is TGTGCCAGCAGTTATGGGGCAGGCGATCAGCCCCAGCATTTT.

The chain couples TRBV28 to TRBJ2-1; 7 bases agree with TRBD2. The CDR3 sequence is 16 residues long. CDR1 MDHEN and CDR2 SYDVKM come from the germline V gene. Germline trimming cut 6 bases from V and 6 bases from J; bases unmatched to any gene: 14. CDR3 nucleotide sequence: TGTGCCAGCAGGGATGGGACTACCCGTAATCTCAATGAGCAGTTCTTC. Its translation: CASRDGTTRNLNEQFF.

The chain is built from TRBV9 and TRBJ2-3; 7 bases line up with TRBD2. This CDR3 contains 15 residues. Unmatched junction bases numbered 6, after V lost 3 bases and J lost 2 bases. Germline V gene data show CDR1 as SGDLS and CDR2 as YYNGEE. CDR3 loop: CASSARDYNTDTQYF. Written as DNA, the CDR3 is TGTGCCAGCAGCGCCCGGGACTACAACACAGATACGCAGTATTTT.

The chain is built from TRBV4-2 and TRBJ1-1; D is perhaps TRBD1 (6 bases). The germline V gene has CDR1 LGHNA and CDR2 YNFKEQ. V was cut by 0 bases and J by 5 bases, with 16 bases left in between. The CDR3 has 16 amino acids. The CDR3 DNA is TGTGCCAGCAGCCAAGAACGGCGGGGGGCTGGGACTGAAGCTTTCTTT. Its translation: CASSQERRGAGTEAFF.

The chain links TRBV28 to TRBJ2-1; D possibly corresponds to TRBD2 (6 bases). This CDR3 region has 15 residues. Deletions cut 6 bases from V and 5 bases from J, with 17 bases between. CDR1 and CDR2 (germline): MDHEN, SYDVKM. CDR3 sequence reads: CASRFRDLPNNEQFF. CDR3 nucleotide sequence: TGTGCCAGCAGATTCAGGGACTTACCCAACAATGAGCAGTTCTTC.

This clone showed up many times. V gene TRBV4-1 combines with J gene TRBJ2-2, with D uncertain. V was trimmed by 0 bases and J by 3 bases, leaving 8 bases between them. The CDR3 is 15 residues long. Germline CDR1 MGHRA, CDR2 YSYEKL. The CDR3, as DNA: TGCGCCAGCAGCCAAGATTACCAGTACACCGGGGAGCTGTTTTTT. Its translation is CASSQDYQYTGELFF.

The chain uses TRBV5-5 and TRBJ1-2, with TRBD1 matching over 7 bases. The germline V gene has CDR1 SGHKS and CDR2 YYEKEE (reference sequence). This CDR3 spans 14 amino acids. V trimming: 0 bases; J trimming: 8 bases; junction bases outside the gene matches: 7. The CDR3 loop is CASSLATGEGGYTF. CDR3 DNA: TGTGCCAGCAGCTTGGCCACAGGGGAAGGCGGCTACACCTTC.

The CDR3 DNA reads TGTGCCAGCAGGCCCCCGGGAGTCGCCTACGAGCAGTACTTC. It yields the protein CASRPPGVAYEQYF. The chain combines TRBV11-2 with TRBJ2-7; D is possibly TRBD2 (6 bases). V was pared by 6 bases and J by 2 bases, with 14 bases between. The CDR3 is 14 residues long. Germline V gene lookup returns CDR1 SGHAT and CDR2 FQNNGV.

The chain uses TRBV7-2 and TRBJ2-1; tentatively, D is TRBD2 (6 bases). Germline CDR1 reads SGHTA; CDR2 reads FQGNSA. The V gene lost 1 base and the J gene lost 7 bases, with 11 bases spanning the gap. This CDR3 has 14 residues. The CDR3 DNA follows: TGTGCCAGCAGCTTAGACCTCCGGGGGAATGAGCAGTTCTTC. Protein product: CASSLDLRGNEQFF. The whole variable domain, filled in from reference TRBV7-2 and TRBJ2-1, reads GAGVSQSPSNKVTEKGKDVELRCDPISGHTALYWYRQSLGQGLEFLIYFQGNSAPDKSGLPSDRFSAERTGGSVSTLTIQRTQQEDSAVYLCASSLDLRGNEQFFGPGTRLTVL.

V is TRBV4-2 and J is TRBJ1-1, with TRBD1 identical over 11 bases. The CDR3 extends over 14 amino acids. Germline V gene sequence: CDR1 LGHNA, CDR2 YNFKEQ. Trimming took 1 base from V and 6 from J; bases not matched to a gene: 1. CDR3 DNA: TGTGCCAGCAGCCAAGCGGGACAGGGGGCTGAAGCTTTCTTT. Protein sequence: CASSQAGQGAEAFF.

The CDR3 nucleotides are TGTGCCAGCAGTCCACGGACAGGTATCTATGGCTACACCTTC. This gives the protein CASSPRTGIYGYTF. The chain employs TRBV2 and TRBJ1-2; TRBD1 agrees at 7 bases. The CDR3 has 14 residues. With V trimmed by 5 bases and J by 4 bases, 7 bases remained unmatched. Germline assignment: CDR1 SNHLY and CDR2 FYNNEI.

The V call is TRBV2, the J call TRBJ1-3; 7 bases map to TRBD1. The CDR3 has 13 amino acids. The germline V gene encodes CDR1 SNHLY and CDR2 FYNNEI. V lost 10 bases and J lost 0; bases outside the gene matches: 3. CDR3 sequence: CATRQGSGNTIYF. CDR3 sequence (DNA): TGTGCCACCAGACAGGGCTCTGGAAACACCATATATTTT.

This rearrangement joins TRBV11-2 to TRBJ2-3; 10 bases are a match to TRBD2. CDR3 length equals 18 residues. Germline V lookup: CDR1 SGHAT, CDR2 FQNNGV. The ends lost 0 bases at V and 1 base at J; junction bases unmatched: 7. CDR3 sequence: CASSLDPPSGRRTDTQYF. Here the CDR3 DNA reads TGTGCCAGCAGCTTAGATCCTCCTAGCGGGAGACGCACAGATACGCAGTATTTT.

The chain combines TRBV30 with TRBJ2-7; tentatively, D is TRBD2 (5 bases). The CDR3 length is 13 residues. V lost 2 bases to trimming and J lost 2 bases, with 10 bases between them. The germline V gene encodes CDR1 GTSNPN and CDR2 SVGIG (reference sequence). The CDR3 nucleotides read TGTGCCTGGAGTCGGGGTCCCGCCTACGAGCAGTACTTC. Translating gives CAWSRGPAYEQYF.

This chain connects TRBV28 to TRBJ2-3; possibly TRBD2 for D (6 bases). This CDR3 is built from 15 residues. In germline, CDR1 is MDHEN, CDR2 SYDVKM. Trimming pared 6 bases from V and 2 bases from J, leaving 15 bases between. The DNA of the CDR3 is TGTGCCAGCAGCCCCCCGGGACTCTACACAGATACGCAGTATTTT. This sequence encodes CASSPPGLYTDTQYF.

The chain links TRBV5-5 to TRBJ1-3, with D perhaps matching TRBD1 (5 bases). In germline, CDR1 is SGHKS, CDR2 YYEKEE (reference sequence). The CDR3 has 14 residues. Trimming pared 2 bases from V and 2 bases from J, leaving 8 bases between. CDR3 sequence (DNA): TGTGCCAGCAGCTTCCCAGGGACTGGAAACACCATATATTTT. This sequence encodes CASSFPGTGNTIYF.

The chain couples TRBV5-1 to TRBJ2-6; 7 positions match TRBD2. The CDR3 has 15 residues. Trimming at V came to 5 bases and at J to 2 bases, leaving 4 bases not matched to a gene. Looked up from germline, CDR1 is SGHRS and CDR2 is YFSETQ. CDR3 sequence reads: CASSSGGTGANVLTF. CDR3 DNA sequence: TGCGCCAGCAGTTCGGGGGGAACTGGGGCCAACGTCCTGACTTTC.

This rearrangement joins TRBV30 to TRBJ1-6, with 7 bases fitting TRBD1. The CDR3 sequence is 15 residues long. Per germline, CDR1 GTSNPN and CDR2 SVGIG (reference sequence). The V segment lost 2 bases and the J segment 5 bases; nucleotides outside the gene matches: 6. The CDR3 here is CAWSLGDRDNSPLHF. The DNA for the CDR3 is TGTGCCTGGAGTCTGGGGGACAGAGATAATTCACCCCTCCACTTT.

The rearrangement joins TRBV15 to TRBJ2-1; no definite D call. The CDR3 has 12 residues. V lost 3 bases to trimming and J lost 8 bases, with 8 bases between them. CDR1 and CDR2 from the germline V gene are LNHNV and YYDKDF (reference sequence). The CDR3 DNA reads as TGTGCCACCAGCAGCTATCGGGATGAGCAGTTCTTC. Translation gives CATSSYRDEQFF. The variable domain in full, completed from reference TRBV15 and TRBJ2-1, reads DAMVIQNPRYQVTQFGKPVTLSCSQTLNHNVMYWYQQKSSQAPKLLFHYYDKDFNNEADTPDNFQSRRPNTSFCFLDIRSPGLGDTAMYLCATSSYRDEQFFGPGTRLTVL.

The chain combines TRBV28 with TRBJ1-1; 7 positions match TRBD1. Germline V gene sequence: CDR1 MDHEN, CDR2 SYDVKM. V lost 3 bases, J lost 5 bases, and 6 bases stayed unmatched. The CDR3 extends over 14 amino acids. CDR3 nucleotide sequence: TGTGCCAGCAGTTTTCAGGGGGATGGGACTGAAGCTTTCTTT. Its protein product is CASSFQGDGTEAFF.

V and J are TRBV6-5 and TRBJ1-4; TRBD1 matches 8 bases. This CDR3 is 14 amino acids long. Looked up from germline, CDR1 is MNHEY and CDR2 is SVGAGI. The V and J ends lost 2 bases and 7 bases, in that order; junction bases with no gene match: 3. CDR3 residues: CASSYDRGSEKLFF. CDR3 DNA: TGTGCCAGCAGTTACGACAGGGGAAGTGAAAAACTGTTTTTT.

The chain has TRBV6-5 and TRBJ2-1; 10 bases are shared with TRBD2. Germline values: CDR1 MNHEY, CDR2 SVGAGI. The CDR3 loop spans 16 amino acids. Trimming at V came to 4 bases and at J to 2 bases, leaving 5 bases not matched to a gene. As DNA, the CDR3 is TGTGCCAGCAGTTCAACCGGGACTAGCGCCTACAATGAGCAGTTCTTC. Translated: CASSSTGTSAYNEQFF.

The genes are TRBV25-1 and TRBJ2-1; the match to TRBD1 covers 7 bases. The CDR3 spans 11 residues. Germline trimming cut 3 bases from V and 14 bases from J; bases unmatched to any gene: 4. Germline assignment: CDR1 MGHDK and CDR2 SYGVNS. In DNA, the CDR3 is TGTGCCAGCAGTGACATACAGGGGAAGTTCTTC. Translating it yields CASSDIQGKFF.

V gene TRBV2 combines with J gene TRBJ1-5; D is uncertain. The V gene lost 7 bases and the J gene lost 2 bases, with 12 bases spanning the gap. CDR1 is SNHLY and CDR2 is FYNNEI in the germline V gene. This CDR3 is built from 14 residues. The CDR3 DNA sequence: TGTGCCAGCAAGGGAGATATTGGCAATCAGCCCCAGCATTTT. Translated: CASKGDIGNQPQHF.

This clone was seen a few times. J is TRBJ1-6 and V is TRBV7-2; TRBD1 aligns across 10 bases. V shed 6 bases and J 9 bases; nucleotides not matched to a gene: 8. Germline CDR1 is SGHTA and CDR2 is FQGNSA. The CDR3 loop spans 15 amino acids. This CDR3 is CASRSGTGAFSPLHF. The CDR3 DNA reads TGTGCCAGCAGATCCGGGACAGGGGCATTTTCACCCCTCCACTTT.